Sequencing of this T cell receptor beta chain was carried out in a study of cytomegalovirus exposure and HLA in healthy donors (dated by TCRdb to 2016 to 2017). As for the study more broadly: A later analysis indicated that the 100 to 150 validation repertoires were generated on the platform also employed for the 650 to 850 repertoires of the first cohort. The study was designed to test whether signatures of past pathogen exposure could be identified by cataloging public T cell receptors. High-throughput TCR immunosequencing, statistical association of individual TCRs with disease status, and machine learning were combined to predict cytomegalovirus infection status. In addition to the first cohort of roughly 670 subjects, a separate validation cohort of under 150 different subjects was used. Here is what the overall study found, with its caveats: The authors suggested that the approach could potentially be generalized to other disease states and immunological phenotypes. Most TCR sequences were seen in very few donors, while some public TCRs were found in many individuals. The classifier was reported to diagnose cytomegalovirus status with high specificity and sensitivity in both the original and validation cohorts. In vitro tests confirmed that a few of the cytomegalovirus-associated TCR beta chains recognize cytomegalovirus antigens. Subsequent analysis determined that TCRs grouped into clusters in the first cohort also showed a tendency toward co-occurrence across the 130 or so validation repertoires, and 94% of cluster scores exceeded 0. A later analysis had no HLA typing for the validation cohort, so co-occurrence there was scored across all 130 or so repertoires. In the study, around 150 TCR beta chains were listed as associated with cytomegalovirus.

Separate from the approximately 670-subject first cohort, the validation cohort of around 130 subjects was the group to which the donors belonged. Libraries were prepared through the immunoSEQ multiplex PCR assay. As for the original processing: A statistical classification framework was developed to diagnose cytomegalovirus status using the catalog of TCR beta chain sequences. The clones in this table, taken by TCRdb from immuneACCESS, are in-frame only. Not every clone is retained; where verified, under half of the shortfall comes from an unresolved V gene, and the cause of the rest is unknown. V and J calls and clone size are as listed in that table; D and trimming were resolved from the DNA. This sample is represented by some 250,000 clones; 90% of them were singletons. Of the sample, roughly 0.38% is held by the ten largest clones. This clone came up once. The antigen it binds to is not known. No much larger clonotype is one base removed from it; base qualities were not supplied.

The TCR was taken from a woman younger than 30 in good health and CMV-seronegative. The source material was PBMCs.

The bases are TGTGCCAGCAGTTTTTTCCCCAACCCCGGGACTAGAGTAATAGCGGCGGATACGCAGTATTTT. It specifies CASSFFPNPGTRVIAADTQYF. The receptor chain draws on TRBV27 and TRBJ2-3; 8 central bases correspond to TRBD2. V is cut back by 3 bases and J by 6 bases, with 26 bases in the junction unmatched. Its CDR3 holds 21 amino acids, cysteine through phenylalanine. Only CDR3 DNA is held: 63 bases, read in frame from base 1. For CDR1 and CDR2, the germline V gene (reference sequence) lists MNHEY and SMNVEV.